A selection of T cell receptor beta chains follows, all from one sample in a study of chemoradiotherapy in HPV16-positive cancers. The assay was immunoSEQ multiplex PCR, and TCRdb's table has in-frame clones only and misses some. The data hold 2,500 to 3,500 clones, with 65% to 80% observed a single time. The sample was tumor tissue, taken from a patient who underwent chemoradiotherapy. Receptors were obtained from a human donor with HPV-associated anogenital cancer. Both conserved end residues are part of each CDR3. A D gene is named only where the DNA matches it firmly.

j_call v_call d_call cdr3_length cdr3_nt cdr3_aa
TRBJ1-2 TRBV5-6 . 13 TGTGCCAGCAGCCTTCAGGGGAACTATGGCTACACCTTC CASSLQGNYGYTF
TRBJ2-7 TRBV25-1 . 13 TGTGCCAGCAGTGAACCGGAGAAGACTGAGCAGTACTTC CASSEPEKTEQYF
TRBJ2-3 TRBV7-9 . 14 TGTGCCAGCAGCTTATCAGAACGCACAGATACGCAGTATTTT CASSLSERTDTQYF
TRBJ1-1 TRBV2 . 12 TGTGCCAGCATTGGACAGCTCACTGAAGCTTTCTTT CASIGQLTEAFF
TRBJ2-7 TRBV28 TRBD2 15 TGTGCCAGCAGTACCGGGACTAGCGGGATCTACGAGCAGTACTTC CASSTGTSGIYEQYF
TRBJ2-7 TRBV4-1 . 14 TGCGCCAGCAGCCCCTCCGGGGCCGGGTACGAGCAGTACTTC CASSPSGAGYEQYF
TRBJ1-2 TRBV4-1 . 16 TGCGCCAGCAGCCAGAGAGTCGGGGTCACTAACTATGGCTACACCTTC CASSQRVGVTNYGYTF
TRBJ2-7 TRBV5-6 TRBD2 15 TGTGCCAGCAGTCTAGGGACTAGCGAAAACTACGAGCAGTACTTC CASSLGTSENYEQYF
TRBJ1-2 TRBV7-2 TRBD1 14 TGTGCCAGCGGGTGGACAGGCTACTTCTATGGCTACACCTTC CASGWTGYFYGYTF
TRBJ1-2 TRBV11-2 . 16 TGTGCCAGCAGCTTAGAATATACGTTAGCTAACTATGGCTACACCTTC CASSLEYTLANYGYTF
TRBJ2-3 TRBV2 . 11 TGTGCCAGCAGCATGCGGGAAACGCAGTATTTT CASSMRETQYF
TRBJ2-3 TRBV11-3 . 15 TGTGCCAGCAGCTTATGGGGGAGACGCACAGATACGCAGTATTTT CASSLWGRRTDTQYF
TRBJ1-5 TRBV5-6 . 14 TGTGCCAGCAGCTTCGGCGATAGCAATCAGCCCCAGCATTTT CASSFGDSNQPQHF
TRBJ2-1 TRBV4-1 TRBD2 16 TGCGCCAGCAGCCAAGCTAGGAGTGGGAGGGTTATAGAGCAGTTCTTC CASSQARSGRVIEQFF
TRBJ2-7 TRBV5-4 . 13 TGTGCCAGCAGCTTGTTCGAGCAGTACGAGCAGTACTTC CASSLFEQYEQYF
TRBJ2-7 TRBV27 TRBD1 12 TGTGCCACGGGGACAGACGGCTACGAGCAGTACTTC CATGTDGYEQYF
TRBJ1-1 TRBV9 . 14 TGTGCCAGCAGCGTAAATCAGGGTCACACTGAAGCTTTCTTT CASSVNQGHTEAFF